One and the same sample provided the 22 T cell receptor beta chains below, sequenced in a study of identical twins. MiXCR was run by TCRdb on the 5' RACE reads, yielding one entry per CDR3 protein. The sample comprises 1,800,000 or so distinct CDR3 sequences, 32% of which are singletons, and 0.27% rests with the top ten. The source material was cord blood. These receptors were taken from a newborn girl in good health.

The chain uses TRBV5-6 and TRBJ2-1; TRBD1 matches 7 bases. Germline V gene lookup returns CDR1 SGHDT and CDR2 YYEEEE. CDR3 length: 12 amino acids. V was clipped by 4 bases and J by 9 bases; unmatched bases: 4. CDR3: CASSRTGVEQFF. The CDR3 DNA reads as TGTGCCAGCAGCAGAACAGGGGTTGAGCAGTTCTTC.

This clonotype was seen a few times. V is TRBV3-1 and J is TRBJ2-5, with 7 bases that match TRBD2. Germline V gives CDR1 LGHDT, CDR2 YNNKEL (reference sequence). The junction had 5 bases not matched to a gene; V was cut back by 1 base and J by 3 bases. This CDR3 is built from 15 residues. CDR3: CASSQVWTSEETQYF. The DNA for the CDR3 is TGTGCCAGCAGCCAAGTATGGACTAGTGAAGAGACCCAGTACTTC.

This chain joins TRBV7-6 and TRBJ1-2; the D is unclear. The CDR3 length is 14 residues. V gave up 6 bases and J gave up 3 bases, with 14 bases separating them. Germline CDR1 is SGHVS and CDR2 is FNYEAQ. Here the CDR3 reads CASSRGGGYYGYTF. Written as DNA, the CDR3 is TGTGCCAGCAGTCGTGGTGGCGGATACTATGGCTACACCTTC.

Only a few counts were recorded for this clonotype. The rearrangement uses TRBV6-6 and TRBJ1-6; tentative D call: TRBD1 (5 bases). The CDR3 loop spans 14 amino acids. Germline V gene data show CDR1 as MNHNY and CDR2 as SVGAGI (reference sequence). Deletions cut 6 bases from V and 7 bases from J, with 13 bases between. CDR3 nucleotides: TGTGCCAGCAGCTTCGGACAATGGAATTCACCCCTCCACTTT. As protein: CASSFGQWNSPLHF.

This clonotype appeared many times. This chain links TRBV10-3 with TRBJ2-7; tentative D call: TRBD1 (5 bases). The CDR3 consists of 13 residues. Trimming removed 8 bases from V and 4 bases from J, with 15 bases in between. Germline lookup yields CDR1 ENHRY and CDR2 SYGVKD. CDR3 in DNA: TGTGCCATCCACGCCGCAAGGGGTTACGAGCAGTACTTC. This codes for CAIHAARGYEQYF.

This clonotype was picked up a small number of times. The rearrangement joins TRBV5-5 to TRBJ2-3; 10 nucleotides line up with TRBD2. Germline V gene lookup returns CDR1 SGHKS and CDR2 YYEKEE (reference sequence). V was clipped by 4 bases and J by 4 bases; unmatched bases: 6. The CDR3 runs 15 residues. The CDR3 region has the DNA TGTGCCAGCAGCCCTAGCGGGAGTGAATCAGATACGCAGTATTTT. Encoded protein: CASSPSGSESDTQYF.

V is TRBV20-1 and J is TRBJ2-3; D ambiguous. V lost 0 bases and J 6 bases, leaving 13 bases between the germline ends. CDR3 size: 14 residues. Germline assignment: CDR1 DFQATT and CDR2 SNEGSKA (reference sequence). This CDR3 reads CSARDLRSRDTQYF. CDR3 coding DNA: TGCAGTGCTAGAGATCTGAGGAGCCGGGATACGCAGTATTTT.

This clonotype turned up a few times. The chain has TRBV10-3 and TRBJ1-1, with 11 nucleotides matching TRBD1. CDR3 length equals 14 residues. Germline trimming cut 7 bases from V and 5 bases from J; bases unmatched to any gene: 6. Germline lookup yields CDR1 ENHRY and CDR2 SYGVKD. The CDR3 here is CAITGTGGGTEAFF. The CDR3 DNA sequence: TGTGCCATCACCGGGACAGGGGGGGGGACTGAAGCTTTCTTT.

This chain uses TRBV20-1 with TRBJ1-2; TRBD1 matches 7 bases. Germline V gene sequence: CDR1 DFQATT, CDR2 SNEGSKA (reference sequence). V gave up 3 bases and J gave up 3 bases; unmatched junction bases: 13. The CDR3 sequence is 16 residues long. The CDR3 nucleotides read TGCAGTGCTAGGGCATACATGACAGGGTCTGACTATGGCTACACCTTC. Its protein product is CSARAYMTGSDYGYTF.

CDR3 nucleotide sequence: TGTGCCAGCAGCGGACTAGCGGGGATTCTAAATGAGCAGTTCTTC. This translates into CASSGLAGILNEQFF. The chain links TRBV3-1 to TRBJ2-1, with 12 bases identical to TRBD2. The V gene's germline CDR1 is LGHDT and CDR2 YNNKEL (reference sequence). V was clipped by 5 bases and J by 7 bases; unmatched bases: 6. This CDR3 region has 15 residues.

V gene TRBV20-1 combines with J gene TRBJ2-1; no firm D call. The germline V and J ends were trimmed by 5 bases and 13 bases, with 15 bases remaining between them. Looked up from germline, CDR1 is DFQATT and CDR2 is SNEGSKA (reference sequence). This CDR3 is 11 amino acids long. The CDR3 DNA reads as TGCAGTGCTCCCAGTGGAGAGACCCAGTTCTTC. It yields the protein CSAPSGETQFF.

The V and J genes are TRBV24-1 and TRBJ2-7; 8 bases agree with TRBD2. Germline V gene lookup returns CDR1 KGHDR and CDR2 SFDVKD. The CDR3 covers 15 residues. V trimming: 4 bases; J trimming: 6 bases; junction bases outside the gene matches: 10. Here the CDR3 reads CATSDSRTSLREQYF. Here the CDR3 DNA reads TGTGCCACCAGTGACTCCCGGACTAGCTTGCGCGAGCAGTACTTC.

The table lists this clonotype with a few counts. The rearrangement links TRBV5-1 to TRBJ2-1; D not certain. This CDR3 region has 16 residues. The V end lost 6 bases, the J end lost 1 base, and 17 bases lay between the germline ends. Germline V CDR1 and CDR2: SGHRS, YFSETQ. The DNA for the CDR3 is TGCGCCAGCACCGAAGTCCAGGACGGGTCCTACAATGAGCAGTTCTTC. It yields the protein CASTEVQDGSYNEQFF.

This clonotype was seen only once. The CDR3 is CASQRSSYGYTF. The CDR3 DNA sequence: TGTGCCAGCCAAAGGAGCAGCTATGGCTACACCTTC. V and J are TRBV28 and TRBJ1-2; no definite D call. Germline-derived CDR1 and CDR2 are MDHEN and SYDVKM. This CDR3 contains 12 residues. The ends were cut back, 8 bases at V and 4 bases at J, with 11 bases in the middle.

V usage is TRBV11-2 and J usage is TRBJ2-1; D possibly corresponds to TRBD1 (6 bases). The CDR3 loop spans 13 amino acids. Deletions cut 7 bases from V and 10 bases from J, with 17 bases between. In germline, CDR1 is SGHAT, CDR2 FQNNGV. The CDR3, as DNA: TGTGCCAGCAATATCAGGGGCTTAAGGGAGCAGTTCTTC. Translation: CASNIRGLREQFF.

In nucleotides, the CDR3 is TGTGCCACCAGTGATTTCACTAGCGGGGGACAGTTCTTC. It codes for CATSDFTSGGQFF. This sequence joins TRBV24-1 and TRBJ2-1, with TRBD2 matching over 11 bases. With 1 base clipped from V and 13 bases from J, the junction kept 2 bases outside the gene matches. Germline CDR1 reads KGHDR; CDR2 reads SFDVKD. The CDR3 is 13 amino acids.

The genes are TRBV7-8 and TRBJ2-5; 9 positions match TRBD2. The CDR3 sequence is 16 residues long. CDR1 and CDR2 from the germline V gene are SGHVS and FQNEAQ. After removal of 0 bases from V and 3 bases from J, the junction contained 5 bases not matched to a gene. CDR3 in DNA: TGTGCCAGCAGCTTAGCTCCTAGCGGGGTGAAAGAGACCCAGTACTTC. Translating gives CASSLAPSGVKETQYF.

The DNA for the CDR3 is TGCAGTGCTAGAGATTACCCCGGGACTGCTGATTCACCCCTCCACTTT. Translating it yields CSARDYPGTADSPLHF. J is TRBJ1-6 and V is TRBV20-1, with a possible D match to TRBD1 (5 bases). Germline values: CDR1 DFQATT, CDR2 SNEGSKA (reference sequence). The CDR3 covers 16 residues. Trimming pared 0 bases from V and 8 bases from J, leaving 17 bases between.

This clonotype was detected a few times. This rearrangement joins TRBV27 to TRBJ1-6; no firm D call. In germline, CDR1 is MNHEY, CDR2 SMNVEV (reference sequence). The V end was cut by 6 bases, the J end by 7 bases, with 13 bases between. The CDR3 has 14 residues. DNA for the CDR3: TGTGCCAGCAGAACCTTCGTGGAAAATTCACCCCTCCACTTT. It encodes CASRTFVENSPLHF.

There are a few counts of this clonotype. This rearrangement joins TRBV10-3 to TRBJ1-2, with D tentatively TRBD1 (5 bases). V was cut by 2 bases and J by 2 bases, with 9 bases left in between. Per germline, CDR1 ENHRY and CDR2 SYGVKD. This CDR3 has 14 residues. CDR3 coding DNA: TGTGCCATCAGTGAGGCAGGGATGAACTATGGCTACACCTTC. Residues: CAISEAGMNYGYTF.

This clonotype turned up a few times. This chain uses TRBV29-1 with TRBJ1-2, with 8 bases lining up with TRBD1. V lost 1 base, J lost 4 bases, and 11 bases stayed unmatched. Germline loops: CDR1 SQVTM, CDR2 ANQGSEA. The CDR3 consists of 16 residues. The CDR3 DNA reads TGCAGCGTTGAAGGGGAAGGACAGGGCCAAGGCTATGGCTACACCTTC. This gives the protein CSVEGEGQGQGYGYTF.

Only one count was recorded for this clonotype. The chain is built from TRBV6-8 and TRBJ2-7; the D call may be TRBD1 or TRBD2 (6 bases each). Trimming stripped 6 bases from V and 7 bases from J, with 16 bases between. Germline V gene lookup returns CDR1 MNHGY and CDR2 SAAAGT. CDR3 size: 13 residues. In DNA, the CDR3 is TGTGCCAGCAGAGGGGGGCCCAACAATGAGCAGTACTTC. Translated: CASRGGPNNEQYF.